This T cell receptor beta chain originates from a study of blood T cell repertoires in COVID-19. Across the study: Collection of acute and convalescent COVID-19 samples took place in the United States, Italy and Spain. The analysed material was cDNA or gDNA that came from T cells, B-cell-depleted T cells, or PBMCs.

Trimming removed 3 bases from V and 8 bases from J; junction bases left unmatched: 10. The CDR3 consists of 16 residues. CDR1 is SGHNT and CDR2 is YYREEE in the germline V gene (reference sequence). Original analysis: Estimation of nucleated cell counts was performed using reference gene primer amplification. Some clones are missing from TCRdb's copy, which holds only in-frame ones; the method was immunoSEQ multiplex PCR. Clone size and V and J calls were adopted from that table, with D and trimming inferred from the DNA. This sample has approximately 200,000 clones, with 86% found just once. This clone was seen more than once but under ten times.

The chain links TRBV5-4 to TRBJ2-2; TRBD2 matches 10 bases. The sequence came from a woman in her twenties or thirties with active or convalescent COVID-19. Source material: peripheral blood. The CDR3 protein is CASSSTSGTGSGELFF. CDR3 nucleotides: TGTGCCAGCAGCTCAACTAGCGGGACTGGGTCGGGGGAGCTGTTTTTT.